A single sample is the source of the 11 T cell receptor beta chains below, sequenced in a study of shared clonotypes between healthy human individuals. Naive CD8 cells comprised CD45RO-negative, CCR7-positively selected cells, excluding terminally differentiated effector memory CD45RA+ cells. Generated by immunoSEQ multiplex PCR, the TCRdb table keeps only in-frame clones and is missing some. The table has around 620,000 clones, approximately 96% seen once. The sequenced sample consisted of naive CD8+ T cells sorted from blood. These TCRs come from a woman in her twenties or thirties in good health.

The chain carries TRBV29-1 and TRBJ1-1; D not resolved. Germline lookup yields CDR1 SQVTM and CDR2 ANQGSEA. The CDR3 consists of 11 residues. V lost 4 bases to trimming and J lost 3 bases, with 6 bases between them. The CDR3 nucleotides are TGCAGCGTTGTGCGGGACACTGAAGCTTTCTTT. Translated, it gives CSVVRDTEAFF.

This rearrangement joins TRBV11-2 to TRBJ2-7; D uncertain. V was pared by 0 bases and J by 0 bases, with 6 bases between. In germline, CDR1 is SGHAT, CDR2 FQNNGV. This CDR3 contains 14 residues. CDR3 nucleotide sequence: TGTGCCAGCAGCTTAGAGCTGTCCTCCTACGAGCAGTACTTC. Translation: CASSLELSSYEQYF.

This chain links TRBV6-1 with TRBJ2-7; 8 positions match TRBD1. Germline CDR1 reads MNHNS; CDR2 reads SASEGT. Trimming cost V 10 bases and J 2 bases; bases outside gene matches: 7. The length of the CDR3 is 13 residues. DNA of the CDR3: TGTGCCACAGAGGACAGGGAGGCCTACGAGCAGTACTTC. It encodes CATEDREAYEQYF.

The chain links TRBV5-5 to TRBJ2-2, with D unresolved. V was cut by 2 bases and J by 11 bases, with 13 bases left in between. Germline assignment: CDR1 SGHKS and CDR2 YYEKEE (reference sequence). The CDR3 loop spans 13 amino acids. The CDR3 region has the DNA TGTGCCAGCAGCTTCGAGGTGGATGTCGAGCTGTTTTTT. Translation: CASSFEVDVELFF.

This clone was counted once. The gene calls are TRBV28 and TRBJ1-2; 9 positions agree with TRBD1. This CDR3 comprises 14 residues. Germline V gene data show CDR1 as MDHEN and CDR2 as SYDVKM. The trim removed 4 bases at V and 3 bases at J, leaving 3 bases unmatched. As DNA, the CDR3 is TGTGCCAGCAGTTACAGGGGGCTGGACTATGGCTACACCTTC. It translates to CASSYRGLDYGYTF.

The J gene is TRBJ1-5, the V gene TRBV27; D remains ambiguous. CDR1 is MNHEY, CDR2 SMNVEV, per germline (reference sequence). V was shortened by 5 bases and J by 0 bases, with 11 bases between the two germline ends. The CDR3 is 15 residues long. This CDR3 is CASSPLTVSNQPQHF. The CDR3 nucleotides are TGTGCCAGCAGTCCCCTGACGGTTAGCAATCAGCCCCAGCATTTT.

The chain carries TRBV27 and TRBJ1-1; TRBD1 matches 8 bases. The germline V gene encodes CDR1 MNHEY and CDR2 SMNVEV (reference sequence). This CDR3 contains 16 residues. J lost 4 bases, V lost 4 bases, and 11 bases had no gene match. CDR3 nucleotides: TGTGCCAGCAGTTCGGTGGGCAGGGGGCATGTCACTGAAGCTTTCTTT. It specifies CASSSVGRGHVTEAFF.

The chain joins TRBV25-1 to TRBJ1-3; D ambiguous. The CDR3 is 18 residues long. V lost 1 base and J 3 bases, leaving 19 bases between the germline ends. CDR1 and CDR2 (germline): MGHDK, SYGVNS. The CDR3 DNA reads TGTGCCAGCAGTGAATCCGGGCAGGACGACTACCTTGGAAACACCATATATTTT. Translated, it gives CASSESGQDDYLGNTIYF. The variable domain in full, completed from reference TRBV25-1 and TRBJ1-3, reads EADIYQTPRYLVIGTGKKITLECSQTMGHDKMYWYQQDPGMELHLIHYSYGVNSTEKGDLSSESTVSRIRTEHFPLTLESARPSHTSQYLCASSESGQDDYLGNTIYFGEGSWLTVV.

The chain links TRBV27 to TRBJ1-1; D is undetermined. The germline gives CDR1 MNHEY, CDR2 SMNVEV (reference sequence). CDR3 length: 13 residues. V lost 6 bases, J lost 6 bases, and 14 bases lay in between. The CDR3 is CASSPGPTSEAFF. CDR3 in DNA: TGTGCCAGCAGCCCGGGCCCCACCTCTGAAGCTTTCTTT.

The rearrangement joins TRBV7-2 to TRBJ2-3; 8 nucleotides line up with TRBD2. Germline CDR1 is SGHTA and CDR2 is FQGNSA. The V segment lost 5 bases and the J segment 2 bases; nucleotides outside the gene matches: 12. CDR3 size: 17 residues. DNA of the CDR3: TGTGCCAGCAGCCCCTACCTCGCGGGAGGTCCCACAGATACGCAGTATTTT. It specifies CASSPYLAGGPTDTQYF. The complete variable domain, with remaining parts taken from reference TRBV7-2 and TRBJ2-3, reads GAGVSQSPSNKVTEKGKDVELRCDPISGHTALYWYRQSLGQGLEFLIYFQGNSAPDKSGLPSDRFSAERTGGSVSTLTIQRTQQEDSAVYLCASSPYLAGGPTDTQYFGPGTRLTVL.

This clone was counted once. The CDR3 reads CASSYSKGYEQYF. The CDR3 DNA reads TGTGCCAGCAGTTACTCGAAGGGGTACGAGCAGTACTTC. J is TRBJ2-5 and V is TRBV6-5; D is possibly TRBD1 (5 bases). The end of the DNA is better explained by TRBJ2-7, so the J call may be wrong. This CDR3 region has 13 residues. Germline CDR1 is MNHEY and CDR2 is SVGAGI.